The rows below give T cell receptor beta chains drawn from one sample of a study of cytomegalovirus exposure and HLA in healthy donors. TCRdb keeps only in-frame clones here, not all; method: immunoSEQ multiplex PCR. The data show 150,000 to 200,000 clones, with 80% to 85% seen just once and about 1.9% held by the top ten. Sample: PBMCs. These receptor sequences come from a woman younger than 30 in good health and CMV-seropositive. Each CDR3 is given with its conserved first and last residue. The D gene is left open where the match is weak. Some rows have no size entry. The others give once, few or many, or a class for an expanded clone.

V	D	J	size	length	DNA	CDR3
TRBV9	.	TRBJ2-3	.	18	TGTGCCAGCAGCGTAGCTGTGACACCTCATGTCAGCACAGATACGCAGTATTTT	CASSVAVTPHVSTDTQYF
TRBV30	.	TRBJ2-7	.	12	TGTGCCTGCGGGGAGATTTACCACGAGCAGTACTTC	CACGEIYHEQYF
TRBV10-1	.	TRBJ2-5	.	14	TGCGCCAGCAGTCCGGGGGACAGCGAGGAGACCCAGTACTTC	CASSPGDSEETQYF
TRBV7-7	TRBD2	TRBJ2-3	.	16	TGTGCTAGCAGCCCTCGAGCGGGGGGTTTGGCAGATACGCAGTATTTT	CASSPRAGGLADTQYF
TRBV30	TRBD1	TRBJ1-1	few	14	TGTGCCTGGAGTGGGGGACAGGGCGGCACTGAAGCTTTCTTT	CAWSGGQGGTEAFF
TRBV9	TRBD2	TRBJ2-1	.	16	TGTGCCAGCAGCGTAGGTGGCGGGGGGGCACACCATGAGCAGTTCTTC	CASSVGGGGAHHEQFF
TRBV5-8	TRBD2	TRBJ2-3	once	17	TGTGCCAGCAGCTTGCAAGCAGGACTAGCGGGGGCAGATACGCAGTATTTT	CASSLQAGLAGADTQYF
TRBV4-1	.	TRBJ2-7	.	14	TGCGCCAGCAGCGGTCGGGTTAGCTCCTACGAGCAGTACTTC	CASSGRVSSYEQYF
TRBV30	TRBD1	TRBJ1-2	.	11	TGTGCCTGGGGGGGACAGGGCAGCTACACCTTC	CAWGGQGSYTF
TRBV6-5	.	TRBJ1-1	.	13	TGTGCCAGCAGTTACTCGGCGAACACTGAAGCTTTCTTT	CASSYSANTEAFF
TRBV9	TRBD1	TRBJ1-4	once	12	TGTGCCATACAGGGGAAACGGGAAAAACTGTTTTTT	CAIQGKREKLFF
TRBV7-2	TRBD1	TRBJ1-5	.	13	TGTGCCAGCAGCTTAGAGGGGGCTCGGGGCGAGCATTTT	CASSLEGARGEHF
TRBV4-2	.	TRBJ1-2	.	16	TGTGCCAGCAGCCAGGCGGACAACTCGGCATCATATGGCTACACCTTC	CASSQADNSASYGYTF
TRBV5-1	.	TRBJ1-1	.	15	TGCGCCAGCAGCTTGCGGGGGGAACCGAACACTGAAGCTTTCTTT	CASSLRGEPNTEAFF
TRBV4-3	TRBD1	TRBJ2-5	.	14	TGCGCCAGCAGCCCTGGACAGGGGCAAGAGACCCAGTACTTC	CASSPGQGQETQYF
TRBV5-1	.	TRBJ1-3	.	16	TGCGCCAGCAGCCTTACCCAGGGCAACTCTGGAAACACCATATATTTT	CASSLTQGNSGNTIYF
TRBV7-9	TRBD2	TRBJ2-4	.	15	TGTGCCAGCAGCCGGGGACTAGCGGGGGGAAACATTCAGTACTTC	CASSRGLAGGNIQYF
TRBV7-2	.	TRBJ2-1	.	13	TGTGCCAGCAGCTTAGAAAGTCTGCGCGAGCAGTTCTTC	CASSLESLREQFF
TRBV5-1	TRBD2	TRBJ2-5	.	14	TGCGCCAGCACCTTTGCTAGCGGCCAAGAGACCCAGTACTTC	CASTFASGQETQYF